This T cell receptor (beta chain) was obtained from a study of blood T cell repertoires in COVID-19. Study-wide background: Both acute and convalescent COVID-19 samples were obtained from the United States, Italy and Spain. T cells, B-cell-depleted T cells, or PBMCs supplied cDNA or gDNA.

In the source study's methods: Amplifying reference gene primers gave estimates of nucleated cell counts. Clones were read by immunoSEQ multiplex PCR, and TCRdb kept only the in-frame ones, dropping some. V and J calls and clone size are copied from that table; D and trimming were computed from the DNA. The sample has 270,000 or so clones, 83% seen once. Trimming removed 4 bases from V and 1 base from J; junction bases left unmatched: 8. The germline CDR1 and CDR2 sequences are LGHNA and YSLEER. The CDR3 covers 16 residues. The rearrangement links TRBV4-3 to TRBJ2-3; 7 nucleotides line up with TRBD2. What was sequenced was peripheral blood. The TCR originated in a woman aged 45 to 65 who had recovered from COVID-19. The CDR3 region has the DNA TGCGCCAGCAGCCCATTCTCTAGCGGCGGCACAGATACGCAGTATTTT. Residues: CASSPFSSGGTDTQYF.